This TCR beta chain derives from a study of beta chain features in type 1 diabetes. Study-wide points: Shorter TCRB CDR3s, moderately but significantly so, marked every one of the four CD4+ subsets in Type 1 diabetes patients. Naive, central memory and Treg TCRB repertoires appeared more alike in patients than in healthy donors. Possibly, sequencing cDNA over-represented cells that had high TCR expression levels. Short templates might get an advantage during PCR, and this would be equal in patients and controls. Resolution of whether HLA type affects TCRB rearrangement was not achieved here.

What was sequenced were expressed TCRB transcripts, since all of the isolated RNA had been reverse transcribed. Repertoires were generated with immunoSEQ multiplex PCR, while TCRdb's copy carries only in-frame clones and drops some. Of a few hundred thousand clones listed, about 14% are singletons. Germline-derived CDR1 and CDR2 are SGHRS and YFSETQ. The CDR3 consists of 15 residues. V shed 1 base and J shed 5 bases, with 15 bases lying between them. This clone was observed a few times. Its cognate antigen is unknown. This clonotype was sampled from a man aged 25-45 years with type 1 diabetes. The chain employs TRBV5-1 and TRBJ2-5; D might be TRBD2 (5 bases). Sequenced: naive CD4+ T cells from blood. The CDR3 coding sequence is TGCGCCAGCAGCTTGTCCTCTCCCACGGGGGAGACCCAGTACTTC. Translating gives CASSLSSPTGETQYF.